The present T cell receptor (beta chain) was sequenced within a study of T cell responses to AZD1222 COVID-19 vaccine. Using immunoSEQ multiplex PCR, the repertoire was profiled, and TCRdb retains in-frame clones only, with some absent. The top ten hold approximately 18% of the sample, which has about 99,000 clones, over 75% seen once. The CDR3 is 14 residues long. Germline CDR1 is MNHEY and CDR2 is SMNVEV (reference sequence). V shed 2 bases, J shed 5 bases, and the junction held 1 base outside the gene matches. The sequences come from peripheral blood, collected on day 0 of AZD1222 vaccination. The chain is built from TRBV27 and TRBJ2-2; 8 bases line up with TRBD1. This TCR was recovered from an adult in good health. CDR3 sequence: CASSLTGGTGELFF. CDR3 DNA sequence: TGTGCCAGCAGTTTAACAGGGGGGACCGGGGAGCTGTTTTTT.